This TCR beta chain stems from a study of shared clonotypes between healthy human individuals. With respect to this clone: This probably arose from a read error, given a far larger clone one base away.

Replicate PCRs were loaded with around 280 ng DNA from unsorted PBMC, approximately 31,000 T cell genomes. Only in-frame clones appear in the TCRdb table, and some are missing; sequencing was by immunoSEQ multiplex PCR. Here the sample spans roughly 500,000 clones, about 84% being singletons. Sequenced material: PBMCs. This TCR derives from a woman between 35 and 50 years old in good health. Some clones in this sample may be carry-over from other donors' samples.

The CDR3 sequence: CSAPRGTALDEQYF. The CDR3 DNA is TGCAGCGCCCCGAGGGGGACAGCCTTGGACGAGCAGTACTTC. The rearrangement links TRBV29-1 to TRBJ2-7, with 7 bases aligning to TRBD1. This CDR3 has 14 residues. The ends lost 7 bases at V and 5 bases at J; junction bases unmatched: 14. Germline V gives CDR1 SQVTM, CDR2 ANQGSEA.